The 17 T cell receptor beta chains presented below share a single source sample, sequenced in a study of shared clonotypes between healthy human individuals (dated by TCRdb to between 2020 and 2021). Library method: the immunoSEQ multiplex PCR assay. Entries here come from immuneACCESS through TCRdb and include only in-frame sequences with V and J called. Some clones fail to appear in such tables; in the studies checked, an unresolved V gene covers under half of the shortfall, and the cause of the remainder is unknown. The sample table records hundreds of thousands of clones; 72% of these occur just once. The ten most abundant clones make up under 2% of the sample. The specimen was memory CD4+ T cells sorted from blood. The sample's cell subset or site label, in plain terms: CD45RA-negative fraction. The receptors were sampled from a woman under 40 in good health.

This clone has a count of ten or more. Other nucleotide sequences from this sample produce the same CDR3. The rearrangement uses TRBV19 and TRBJ2-3; 7 nucleotides match TRBD2. With V trimmed by 4 bases and J by 4 bases, 2 bases remained unmatched. Germline CDR1 reads LNHDA; CDR2 reads SQIVND (reference sequence). The length of the CDR3 is 13 residues. CDR3 sequence (DNA): TGTGCCAGTAGTACCGGACTAGCAGATACGCAGTATTTT. It is translated as CASSTGLADTQYF. The full variable domain, its missing parts supplied by reference TRBV19 and TRBJ2-3, is DGGITQSPKYLFRKEGQNVTLSCEQNLNHDAMYWYRQDPGQGLRLIYYSQIVNDFQKGDIAEGYSVSREKKESFPLTVTSAQKNPTAFYLCASSTGLADTQYFGPGTRLTVL.

V gene TRBV2 combines with J gene TRBJ2-3; D possibly corresponds to TRBD2 (6 bases). V dropped 6 bases and J dropped 5 bases, with 9 bases sitting between them. The CDR3 is made up of 12 amino acids. Germline CDR1 is SNHLY and CDR2 is FYNNEI. This CDR3 reads CASSRDLDTQYF. CDR3 nucleotides: TGTGCCAGCAGCCGGGACTTAGATACGCAGTATTTT.

This chain connects TRBV5-1 to TRBJ2-7; 11 nucleotides agree with TRBD2. After removal of 4 bases from V and 4 bases from J, the junction contained 7 bases not matched to a gene. The CDR3 length is 15 residues. From germline, CDR1 is SGHRS and CDR2 YFSETQ. DNA for the CDR3: TGCGCCAGCAGCCCCGGAGGGACTAGCGGTTACGAGCAGTACTTC. This encodes CASSPGGTSGYEQYF.

The J gene is TRBJ1-5, the V gene TRBV2; 7 bases fit TRBD1. The CDR3 contains 19 residues. Germline CDR1 is SNHLY and CDR2 is FYNNEI. The J segment lost 2 bases and the V segment lost 1 base, leaving 14 bases of the junction unmatched. Written as DNA, the CDR3 is TGTGCCAGCAGTGAAGATGGGGTAAGGGGGCGTCGAGGCAATCAGCCCCAGCATTTT. This sequence encodes CASSEDGVRGRRGNQPQHF.

In nucleotides, the CDR3 is TGCGCCAGCAGCCCCACTCCCGGGACTGTATACGAGCAGTACTTC. Translation: CASSPTPGTVYEQYF. The chain links TRBV5-1 to TRBJ2-7; D perhaps matches TRBD2 (6 bases). This CDR3 is built from 15 residues. V was cut by 4 bases and J by 4 bases, with 18 bases left in between. Germline V lookup: CDR1 SGHRS, CDR2 YFSETQ.

V usage is TRBV27 and J usage is TRBJ1-1, with D tentatively TRBD1 (6 bases). Trimming removed 1 base at V and 4 bases at J, with 16 bases between. The CDR3 is 16 amino acids. Germline V CDR1 and CDR2: MNHEY, SMNVEV (reference sequence). DNA for the CDR3: TGTGCCAGCAGTTTATTCGGGTGGGGGCAGGGCACTGAAGCTTTCTTT. This sequence encodes CASSLFGWGQGTEAFF.

DNA for the CDR3: TGTGCCAGCAGTCAAACCCCCGCAGGGGGCGGCACAGATACGCAGTATTTT. It codes for CASSQTPAGGGTDTQYF. The rearrangement links TRBV2 to TRBJ2-3, with 8 bases that match TRBD1. The V gene's germline CDR1 is SNHLY and CDR2 FYNNEI. The trim removed 5 bases at V and 1 base at J, leaving 11 bases unmatched. CDR3 size: 17 residues.

The CDR3 loop is CASSLDHGRNTEAFF. The CDR3 DNA sequence: TGTGCCAGCAGCTTAGATCACGGCAGGAACACTGAAGCTTTCTTT. The gene calls are TRBV11-2 and TRBJ1-1; no firm D call. This CDR3 has 15 amino acids. Trimming cost V 0 bases and J 1 base, with 9 bases left between them. Germline CDR1 and CDR2: SGHAT and FQNNGV.

This clone was seen only a few times. The V gene is TRBV28, the J gene TRBJ1-1, with D tentatively TRBD1 (5 bases). The CDR3 is made up of 12 amino acids. Trimming stripped 7 bases from V and 5 bases from J, with 11 bases between. Germline-derived CDR1 and CDR2 are MDHEN and SYDVKM. The CDR3 nucleotides are TGTGCCAGCACCACTTGGGGGACTGAAGCTTTCTTT. It specifies CASTTWGTEAFF. The entire variable domain, with the rest obtained from reference TRBV28 and TRBJ1-1, is as follows: DVKVTQSSRYLVKRTGEKVFLECVQDMDHENMFWYRQDPGLGLRLIYFSYDVKMKEKGDIPEGYSVSREKKERFSLILESASTNQTSMYLCASTTWGTEAFFGQGTRLTVV.

This chain uses TRBV21-1 with TRBJ1-1. TRBV21-1 is tagged as a pseudogene. CDR3 length: 10 residues. The CDR3 nucleotides are TGTGCCCGCTGTAACACTGAAGCTTTCTTT. This codes for CARCNTEAFF.

This clone turned up a few times. Within the sample, other DNA sequences also encode this same CDR3. The rearrangement links TRBV18 to TRBJ2-1; D is ambiguous. Trimming removed 2 bases from V and 1 base from J, with 6 bases in between. This CDR3 is built from 14 residues. Germline values: CDR1 KGHSH, CDR2 LQKENI. The CDR3 DNA reads as TGTGCCAGCTCACCAGGGCTTTCCTACAATGAGCAGTTCTTC. Translation gives CASSPGLSYNEQFF. Supplemented by reference TRBV18 and TRBJ2-1, the full variable domain reads NAGVMQNPRHLVRRRGQEARLRCSPMKGHSHVYWYRQLPEEGLKFMVYLQKENIIDESGMPKERFSAEFPKEGPSILRIQQVVRGDSAAYFCASSPGLSYNEQFFGPGTRLTVL.

A few counts support this clone. The chain has TRBV30 and TRBJ1-5; D may be TRBD1 (6 bases). Per the germline V gene, CDR1 is GTSNPN and CDR2 is SVGIG (reference sequence). This CDR3 spans 13 amino acids. V was cut by 3 bases and J by 3 bases, with 9 bases left in between. This CDR3 reads CAWRSGVNQPQHF. The CDR3 DNA reads as TGTGCCTGGAGGTCAGGGGTCAATCAGCCCCAGCATTTT. Variable domain in full (rest from reference TRBV30 and TRBJ1-5): SQTIHQWPATLVQPVGSPLSLECTVEGTSNPNLYWYRQAAGRGLQLLFYSVGIGQISSEVPQNLSASRPQDRQFILSSKKLLLSDSGFYLCAWRSGVNQPQHFGDGTRLSIL.

The chain uses TRBV19 and TRBJ1-2; D possibly corresponds to TRBD1 (5 bases). This CDR3 has 15 residues. CDR1 and CDR2 (germline): LNHDA, SQIVND (reference sequence). Trimming removed 3 bases at V and 4 bases at J, with 15 bases between. CDR3 sequence (DNA): TGTGCCAGTAGTATTCCCGGGGGGTACGGCTATGGCTACACCTTC. Its protein product is CASSIPGGYGYGYTF.

The V gene is TRBV18, the J gene TRBJ2-3; 7 bases agree with TRBD1. Germline CDR1 KGHSH, CDR2 LQKENI. The junction had 9 bases not matched to a gene; V was cut back by 6 bases and J by 0 bases. The CDR3 extends over 16 amino acids. The CDR3 reads CASSRTQGSSTDTQYF. As DNA, the CDR3 is TGTGCCAGCTCCCGAACACAGGGGTCGAGCACAGATACGCAGTATTTT. Supplemented by reference TRBV18 and TRBJ2-3, the full variable domain reads NAGVMQNPRHLVRRRGQEARLRCSPMKGHSHVYWYRQLPEEGLKFMVYLQKENIIDESGMPKERFSAEFPKEGPSILRIQQVVRGDSAAYFCASSRTQGSSTDTQYFGPGTRLTVL.

The chain recombines TRBV4-2 with TRBJ2-1; D call uncertain. The CDR3 spans 15 residues. The V end was cut by 2 bases, the J end by 0 bases, with 8 bases between. Germline CDR1 and CDR2: LGHNA and YNFKEQ. The CDR3 reads CASSQIESSYNEQFF. The DNA of the CDR3 is TGTGCCAGCAGCCAAATCGAAAGCTCCTACAATGAGCAGTTCTTC.

The chain has TRBV28 and TRBJ2-2; the D is unclear. Germline lookup yields CDR1 MDHEN and CDR2 SYDVKM. This CDR3 is 15 amino acids long. Deletions cut 2 bases from V and 1 base from J, with 8 bases between. CDR3 bases: TGTGCCAGCAGTTTACAGGTGATGAACACCGGGGAGCTGTTTTTT. It encodes CASSLQVMNTGELFF.

The rearrangement joins TRBV7-9 to TRBJ2-5; the D gene is possibly TRBD1 (5 bases). This CDR3 is 15 amino acids long. V dropped 1 base and J dropped 1 base, with 10 bases sitting between them. Germline assignment: CDR1 SEHNR and CDR2 FQNEAQ (reference sequence). The CDR3 nucleotides are TGTGCCAGCAGCTTAGGACAGCAGTTCCAAGAGACCCAGTACTTC. As protein: CASSLGQQFQETQYF.